This T cell receptor (beta chain) was obtained from a study of technical replicates of blood from a few donors (dated by TCRdb to between 2016 and 2019). Library creation used the immunoSEQ multiplex PCR assay. TCRdb carries this immuneACCESS record with in-frame sequences only. Its versions omit some clonotypes, under half of them owing to an unresolved V gene in the studies checked, with the rest unexplained. Within this sample are some 85,000 clones, with 96% of them counted one time only. Around 0.31% of the sample lies in the top ten. From the cysteine up to the phenylalanine, the CDR3 has a length of 15 residues. Left in the record is the CDR3 DNA by itself, 45 bases read in frame from the first base. Taken from the germline V gene, the CDR1 and CDR2 loops are MNHEY and SVGAGI. The trim is 0 bases for V and 8 bases for J, with a gap of 11 bases between the germline ends. As regards this clone: Its antigen is not yet known. The input lacks base qualities; no much larger clone sits a single base away.

Sequences were obtained from T cells isolated from PBMCs. The chain employs TRBV6-5 and TRBJ1-6; the best D guess is TRBD1, with 5 bases matching. The sequence came from a human donor in good health. The sequenced DNA: TGTGCCAGCAGTTACTCGTGGGGGGGTTATTCACCCCTCCACTTT. It translates to CASSYSWGGYSPLHF.